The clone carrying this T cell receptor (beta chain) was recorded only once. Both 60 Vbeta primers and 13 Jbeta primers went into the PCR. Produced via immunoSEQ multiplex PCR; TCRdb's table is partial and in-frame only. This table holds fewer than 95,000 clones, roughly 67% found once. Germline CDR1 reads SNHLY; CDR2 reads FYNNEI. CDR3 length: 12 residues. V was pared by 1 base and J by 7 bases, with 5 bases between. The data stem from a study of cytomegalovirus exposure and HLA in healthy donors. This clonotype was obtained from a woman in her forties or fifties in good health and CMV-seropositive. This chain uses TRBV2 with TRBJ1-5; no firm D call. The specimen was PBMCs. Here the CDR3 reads CASSEVGQPQHF. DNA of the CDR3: TGTGCCAGCAGTGAAGTCGGGCAGCCCCAGCATTTT.